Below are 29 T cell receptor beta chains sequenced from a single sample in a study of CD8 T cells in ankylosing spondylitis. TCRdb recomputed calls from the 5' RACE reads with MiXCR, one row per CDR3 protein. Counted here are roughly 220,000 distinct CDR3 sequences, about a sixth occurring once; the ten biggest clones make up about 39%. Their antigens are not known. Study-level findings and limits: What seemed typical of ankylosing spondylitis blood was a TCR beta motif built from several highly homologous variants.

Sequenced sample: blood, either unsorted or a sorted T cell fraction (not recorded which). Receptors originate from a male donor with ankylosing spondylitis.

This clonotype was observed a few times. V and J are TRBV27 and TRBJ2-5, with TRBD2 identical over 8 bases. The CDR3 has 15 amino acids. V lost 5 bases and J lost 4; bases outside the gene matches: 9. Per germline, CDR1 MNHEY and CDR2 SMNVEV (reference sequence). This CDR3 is CASSPGETSAETQYF. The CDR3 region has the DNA TGTGCCAGCAGTCCGGGGGAGACTAGCGCAGAGACCCAGTACTTC.

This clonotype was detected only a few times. CDR3 sequence: CASSQNRETQYF. The CDR3 DNA sequence: TGCGCCAGCAGCCAAAATAGAGAGACCCAGTACTTC. The chain couples TRBV4-1 to TRBJ2-5; D remains unclear. Germline V gives CDR1 MGHRA, CDR2 YSYEKL. CDR3 size: 12 residues. With 2 bases removed from V and 4 bases from J, the gap between germline ends came to 5 bases.

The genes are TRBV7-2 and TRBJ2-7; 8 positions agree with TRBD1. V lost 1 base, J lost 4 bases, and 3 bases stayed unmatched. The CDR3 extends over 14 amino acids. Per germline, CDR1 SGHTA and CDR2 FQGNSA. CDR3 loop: CASSLEDREYEQYF. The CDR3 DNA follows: TGTGCCAGCAGCTTAGAGGACAGGGAATACGAGCAGTACTTC.

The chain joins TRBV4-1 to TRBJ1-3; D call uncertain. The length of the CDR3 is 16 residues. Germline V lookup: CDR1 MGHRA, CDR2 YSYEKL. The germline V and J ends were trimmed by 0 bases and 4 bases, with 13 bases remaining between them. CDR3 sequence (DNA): TGCGCCAGCAGCCAAGATCGGGCCCCCAGAGGAAACACCATATATTTT. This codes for CASSQDRAPRGNTIYF.

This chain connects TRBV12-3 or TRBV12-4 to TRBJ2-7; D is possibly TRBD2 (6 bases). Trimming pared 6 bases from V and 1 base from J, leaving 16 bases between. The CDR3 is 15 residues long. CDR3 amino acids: CASSPGTVPSYEQYF. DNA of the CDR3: TGTGCCAGCAGCCCGGGGACTGTACCATCCTACGAGCAGTACTTC.

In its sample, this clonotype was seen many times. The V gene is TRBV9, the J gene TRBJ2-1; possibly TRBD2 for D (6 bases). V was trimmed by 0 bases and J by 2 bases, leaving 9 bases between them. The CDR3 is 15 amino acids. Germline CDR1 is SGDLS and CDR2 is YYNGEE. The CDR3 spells CASSVGGEPYNEQFF. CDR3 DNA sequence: TGTGCCAGCAGCGTAGGGGGGGAGCCCTACAATGAGCAGTTCTTC.

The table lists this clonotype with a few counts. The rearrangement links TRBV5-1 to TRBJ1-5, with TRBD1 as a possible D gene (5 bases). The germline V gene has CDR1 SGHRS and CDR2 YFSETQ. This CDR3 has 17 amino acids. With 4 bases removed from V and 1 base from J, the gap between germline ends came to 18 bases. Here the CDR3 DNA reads TGCGCCAGCAGCCCCCTCCCGGCGGGGGAAAGCAATCAGCCCCAGCATTTT. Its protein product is CASSPLPAGESNQPQHF.

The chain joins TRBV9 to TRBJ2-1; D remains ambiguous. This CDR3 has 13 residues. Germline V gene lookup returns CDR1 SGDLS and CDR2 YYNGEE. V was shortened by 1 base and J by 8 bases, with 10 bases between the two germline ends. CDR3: CASSVFSGDEQFF. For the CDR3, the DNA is TGTGCCAGCAGCGTATTCTCGGGCGATGAGCAGTTCTTC.

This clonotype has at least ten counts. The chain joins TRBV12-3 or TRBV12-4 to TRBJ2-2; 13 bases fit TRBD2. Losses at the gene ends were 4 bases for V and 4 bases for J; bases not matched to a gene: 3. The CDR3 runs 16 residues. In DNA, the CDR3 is TGTGCCAGCAGTTCGCGACTAGCGGGGGGCACCGGGGAGCTGTTTTTT. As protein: CASSSRLAGGTGELFF.

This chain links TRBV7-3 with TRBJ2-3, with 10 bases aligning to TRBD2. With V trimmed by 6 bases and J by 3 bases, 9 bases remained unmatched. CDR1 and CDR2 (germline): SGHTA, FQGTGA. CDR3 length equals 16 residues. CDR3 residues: CASRATGTSETDTQYF. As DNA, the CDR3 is TGTGCCAGCAGGGCTACCGGGACTAGCGAAACAGATACGCAGTATTTT.

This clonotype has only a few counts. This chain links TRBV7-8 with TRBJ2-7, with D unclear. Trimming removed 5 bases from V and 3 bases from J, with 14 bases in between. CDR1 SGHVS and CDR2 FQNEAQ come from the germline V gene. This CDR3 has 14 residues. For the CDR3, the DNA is TGTGCCAGCAGCCCACCGGGCCATAACTACGAGCAGTACTTC. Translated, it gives CASSPPGHNYEQYF.

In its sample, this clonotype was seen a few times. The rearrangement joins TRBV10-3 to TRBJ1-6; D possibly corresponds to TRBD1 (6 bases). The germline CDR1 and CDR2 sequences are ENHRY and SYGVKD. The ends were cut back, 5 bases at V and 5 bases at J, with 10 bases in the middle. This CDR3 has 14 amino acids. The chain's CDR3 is CAISLQGDNSPLHF. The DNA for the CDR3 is TGTGCCATCAGTTTACAGGGTGATAATTCACCCCTCCACTTT.

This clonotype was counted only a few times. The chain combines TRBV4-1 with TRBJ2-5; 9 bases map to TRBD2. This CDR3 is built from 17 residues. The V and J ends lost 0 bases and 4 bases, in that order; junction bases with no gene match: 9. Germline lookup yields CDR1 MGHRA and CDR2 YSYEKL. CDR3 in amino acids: CASSQDWPGLAVETQYF. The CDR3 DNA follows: TGCGCCAGCAGCCAAGATTGGCCGGGACTAGCTGTAGAGACCCAGTACTTC.

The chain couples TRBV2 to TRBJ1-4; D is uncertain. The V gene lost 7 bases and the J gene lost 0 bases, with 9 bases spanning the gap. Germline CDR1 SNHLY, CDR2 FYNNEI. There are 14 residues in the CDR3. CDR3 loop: CASTDRTTNEKLFF. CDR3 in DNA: TGTGCCAGCACCGACCGAACAACTAATGAAAAACTGTTTTTT.

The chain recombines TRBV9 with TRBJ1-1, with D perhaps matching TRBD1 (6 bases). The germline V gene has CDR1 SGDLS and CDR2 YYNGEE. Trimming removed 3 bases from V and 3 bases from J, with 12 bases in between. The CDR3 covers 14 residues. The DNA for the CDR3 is TGTGCCAGCAGCGCCAGGGGATTGGACACTGAAGCTTTCTTT. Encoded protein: CASSARGLDTEAFF.

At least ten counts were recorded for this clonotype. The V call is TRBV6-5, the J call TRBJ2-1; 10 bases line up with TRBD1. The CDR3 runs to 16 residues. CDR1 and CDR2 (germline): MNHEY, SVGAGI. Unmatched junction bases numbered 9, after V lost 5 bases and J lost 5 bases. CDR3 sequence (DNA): TGTGCCAGCAGTCAAGTACCGGGACAGGGGCACAATGAGCAGTTCTTC. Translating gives CASSQVPGQGHNEQFF.

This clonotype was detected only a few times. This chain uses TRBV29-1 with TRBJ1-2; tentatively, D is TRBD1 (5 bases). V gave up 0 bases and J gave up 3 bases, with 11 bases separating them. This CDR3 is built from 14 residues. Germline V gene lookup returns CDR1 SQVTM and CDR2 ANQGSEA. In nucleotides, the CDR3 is TGCAGCGTTGAAGACCGAAAAGGGGACTATGGCTACACCTTC. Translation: CSVEDRKGDYGYTF.

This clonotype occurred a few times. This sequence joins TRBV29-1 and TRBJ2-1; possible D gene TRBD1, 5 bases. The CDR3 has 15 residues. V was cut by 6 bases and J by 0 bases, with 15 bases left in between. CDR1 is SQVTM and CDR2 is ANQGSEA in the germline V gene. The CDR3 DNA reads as TGCAGCGTCCACGATGACAGAAGCTCCTACAATGAGCAGTTCTTC. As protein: CSVHDDRSSYNEQFF.

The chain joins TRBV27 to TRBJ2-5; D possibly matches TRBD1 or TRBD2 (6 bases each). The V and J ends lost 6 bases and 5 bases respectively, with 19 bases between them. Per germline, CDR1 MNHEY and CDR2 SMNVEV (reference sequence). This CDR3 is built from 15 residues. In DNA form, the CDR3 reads TGTGCCAGCAGCCACATAGGGCCGGGGGCGGAGACCCAGTACTTC. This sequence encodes CASSHIGPGAETQYF.

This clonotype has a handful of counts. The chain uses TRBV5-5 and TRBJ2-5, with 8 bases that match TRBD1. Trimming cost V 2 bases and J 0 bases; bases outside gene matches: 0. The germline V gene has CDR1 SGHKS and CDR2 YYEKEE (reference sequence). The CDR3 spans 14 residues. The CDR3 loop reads CASSLQGDQETQYF. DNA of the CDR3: TGTGCCAGCAGCTTACAGGGGGACCAAGAGACCCAGTACTTC.

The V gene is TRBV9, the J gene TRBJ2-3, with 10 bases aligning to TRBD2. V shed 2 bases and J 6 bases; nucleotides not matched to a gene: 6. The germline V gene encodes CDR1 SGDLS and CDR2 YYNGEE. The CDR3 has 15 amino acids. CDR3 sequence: CASSVTSGVRDTQYF. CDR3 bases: TGTGCCAGCAGCGTCACTAGCGGGGTCAGGGATACGCAGTATTTT.

CDR3 sequence reads: CAISEAARGDTDTQYF. The DNA for the CDR3 is TGTGCCATCAGTGAAGCTGCTCGGGGGGACACAGATACGCAGTATTTT. This chain links TRBV10-3 with TRBJ2-3, with TRBD2 matching over 7 bases. This CDR3 has 16 residues. Germline V gene lookup returns CDR1 ENHRY and CDR2 SYGVKD. J was trimmed by 2 bases and V by 3 bases; bases with no gene match: 8.

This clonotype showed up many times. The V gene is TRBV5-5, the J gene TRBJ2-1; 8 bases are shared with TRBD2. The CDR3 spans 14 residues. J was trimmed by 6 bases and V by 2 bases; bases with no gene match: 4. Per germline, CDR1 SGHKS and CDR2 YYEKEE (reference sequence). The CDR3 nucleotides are TGTGCCAGCAGCTTAGGGACTAGACCCAATGAGCAGTTCTTC. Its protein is CASSLGTRPNEQFF.

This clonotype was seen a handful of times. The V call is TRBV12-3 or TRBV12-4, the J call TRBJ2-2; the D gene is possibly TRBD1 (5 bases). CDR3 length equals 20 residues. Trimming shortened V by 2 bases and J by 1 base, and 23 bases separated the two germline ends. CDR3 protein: CASSLSDSTSSRENTGELFF. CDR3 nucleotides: TGTGCCAGCAGTTTAAGCGATTCAACGTCCTCCAGGGAGAACACCGGGGAGCTGTTTTTT.

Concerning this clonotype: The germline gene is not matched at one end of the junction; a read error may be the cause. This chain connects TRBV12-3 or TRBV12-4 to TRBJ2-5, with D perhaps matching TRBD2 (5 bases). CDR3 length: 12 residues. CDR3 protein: CASSLARNSGHF. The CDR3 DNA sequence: TGTGCCAGCAGTTTAGCGAGGAACAGCGGACACTTC.

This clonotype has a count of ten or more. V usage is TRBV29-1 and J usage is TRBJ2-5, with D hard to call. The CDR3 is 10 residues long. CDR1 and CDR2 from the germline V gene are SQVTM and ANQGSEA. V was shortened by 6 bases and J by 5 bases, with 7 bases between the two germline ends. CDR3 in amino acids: CSVYRETQYF. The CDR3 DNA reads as TGCAGCGTGTACCGGGAGACCCAGTACTTC.

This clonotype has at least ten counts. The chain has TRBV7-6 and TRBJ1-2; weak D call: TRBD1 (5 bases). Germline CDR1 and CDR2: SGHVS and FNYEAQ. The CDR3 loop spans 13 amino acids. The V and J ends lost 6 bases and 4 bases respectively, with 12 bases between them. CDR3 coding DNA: TGTGCCAGCAGACCCCAGGGTAGCTATGGCTACACCTTC. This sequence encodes CASRPQGSYGYTF.

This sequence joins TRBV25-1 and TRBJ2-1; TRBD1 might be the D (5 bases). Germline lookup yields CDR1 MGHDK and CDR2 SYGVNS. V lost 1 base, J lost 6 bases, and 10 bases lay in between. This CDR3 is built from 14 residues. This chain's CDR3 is CASSEWGGGNEQFF. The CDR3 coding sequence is TGTGCCAGCAGTGAATGGGGCGGCGGCAATGAGCAGTTCTTC.

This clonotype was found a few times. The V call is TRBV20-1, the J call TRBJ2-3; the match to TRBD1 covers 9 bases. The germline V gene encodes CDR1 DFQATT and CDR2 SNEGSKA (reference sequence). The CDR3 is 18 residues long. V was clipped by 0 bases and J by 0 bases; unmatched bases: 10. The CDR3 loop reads CSARDDRGGLPSTDTQYF. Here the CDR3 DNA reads TGCAGTGCTAGAGATGACAGGGGGGGCCTCCCTAGCACAGATACGCAGTATTTT.